This TCR beta chain was found in a study of CD8+ T cells in alopecia areata. Study conclusions and caveats: Elevated clonality characterized lesional scalp relative to normal scalp, particularly in alopecia totalis/universalis.

The germline CDR1 and CDR2 sequences are SGHNT and YENEEA. CDR3 size: 15 residues. The V gene lost 2 bases and the J gene lost 2 bases, with 12 bases spanning the gap. Treatment denoted: oral pan-JAK inhibitor, 5-10 mg twice daily. The study team obtained lesional scalp punch biopsies and peripheral blood from alopecia areata patients. Separation by sorting yielded CD4+ and CD8+ T cells from PBMCs. In the case of this clone: Its matching antigen is unknown.

RNA extraction was followed by reverse transcription into cDNA, which acted as the sequencing template. Generated by immunoSEQ multiplex PCR, the TCRdb table keeps only in-frame clones and is missing some. The table has approximately 200,000 clones, roughly three fifths seen once. The chain uses TRBV11-3 and TRBJ2-5, with D possibly TRBD1 on 5 matching bases. The starting material was CD4+ T cells sorted from blood, obtained at week 4, from a patient treated with tofacitinib. The TCR was taken from a human donor with alopecia areata. This chain's CDR3 is CASSLHGWTQETQYF. DNA of the CDR3: TGTGCCAGCAGCTTACATGGATGGACACAAGAGACCCAGTACTTC.